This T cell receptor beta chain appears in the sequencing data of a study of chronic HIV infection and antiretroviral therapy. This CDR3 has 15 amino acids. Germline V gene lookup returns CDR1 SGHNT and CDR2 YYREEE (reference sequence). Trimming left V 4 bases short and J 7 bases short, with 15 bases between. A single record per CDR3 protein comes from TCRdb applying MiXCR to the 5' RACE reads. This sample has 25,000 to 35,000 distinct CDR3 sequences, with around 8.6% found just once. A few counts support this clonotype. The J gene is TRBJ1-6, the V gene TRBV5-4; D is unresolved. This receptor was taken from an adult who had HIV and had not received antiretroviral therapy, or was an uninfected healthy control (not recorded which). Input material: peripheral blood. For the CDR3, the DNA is TGTGCCAGCAGCGGACCTACAGACCCCAATTCACCCCTCCACTTT. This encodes CASSGPTDPNSPLHF. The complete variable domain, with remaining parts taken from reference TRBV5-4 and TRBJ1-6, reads ETGVTQSPTHLIKTRGQQVTLRCSSQSGHNTVSWYQQALGQGPQFIFQYYREEENGRGNFPPRFSGLQFPNYSSELNVNALELDDSALYLCASSGPTDPNSPLHFGNGTRLTVT.